Sequencing of this T cell receptor beta chain was carried out in a study of shared clonotypes between healthy human individuals. Across the whole study: Each donor contributed plates that comprised three CD4 naive, three CD4 memory, two CD8 naive and one CD8 memory. Study findings and constraints: Clonotype sharing among donors likely depends on sequencing depth. In general, naive subsets displayed greater estimated richness than memory subsets did.

Healthy adults negative for HIV, lacking recent acute infections or vaccinations, served as donors. Some clones are missing from TCRdb's copy, which holds only in-frame ones; the method was immunoSEQ multiplex PCR. This repertoire shows some 2.4 million clones, roughly 93% found once; its top ten account for roughly 0.39%. This clone has only one observation. What it binds is unknown. Germline CDR1 MNHEY, CDR2 SMNVEV (reference sequence). V lost 8 bases and J lost 0; bases outside the gene matches: 10. This CDR3 spans 19 amino acids. The chain couples TRBV27 to TRBJ2-1, with 16 positions matching TRBD2. This receptor was taken from a man in his late teens or twenties in good health. Some clones in this sample may be carry-over from other donors' samples. Material for sequencing was naive CD4+ T cells from PBMCs. Subset denoted: CD45RA+ positively selected. The CDR3 protein is CASATIGTSGRASYNEQFF. CDR3 nucleotides: TGTGCCAGCGCAACCATCGGGACTAGCGGGAGGGCCTCCTACAATGAGCAGTTCTTC.